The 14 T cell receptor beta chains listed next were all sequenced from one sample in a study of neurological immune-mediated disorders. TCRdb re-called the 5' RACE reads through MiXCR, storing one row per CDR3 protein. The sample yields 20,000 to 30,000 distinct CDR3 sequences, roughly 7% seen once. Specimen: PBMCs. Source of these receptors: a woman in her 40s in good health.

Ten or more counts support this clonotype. CDR3 loop: CSAKGSNPNNEQFF. For the CDR3, the DNA is TGCAGTGCCAAGGGTTCTAATCCGAACAATGAGCAGTTCTTC. This sequence joins TRBV20-1 and TRBJ2-1; unclear D gene. The CDR3 is made up of 14 amino acids. V was pared by 6 bases and J by 5 bases, with 17 bases between. The V gene's germline CDR1 is DFQATT and CDR2 SNEGSKA (reference sequence).

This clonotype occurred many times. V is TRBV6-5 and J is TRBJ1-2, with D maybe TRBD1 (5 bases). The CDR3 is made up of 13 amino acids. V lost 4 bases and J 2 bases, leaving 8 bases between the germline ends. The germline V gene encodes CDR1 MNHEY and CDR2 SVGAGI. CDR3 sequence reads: CASSWGRNYGYTF. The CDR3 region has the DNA TGTGCCAGCAGTTGGGGACGGAACTATGGCTACACCTTC.

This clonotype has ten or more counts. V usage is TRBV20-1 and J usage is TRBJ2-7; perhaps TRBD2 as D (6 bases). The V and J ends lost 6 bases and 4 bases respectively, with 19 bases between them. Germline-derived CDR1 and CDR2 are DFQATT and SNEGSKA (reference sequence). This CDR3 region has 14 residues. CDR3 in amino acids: CSARDRAALYEQYF. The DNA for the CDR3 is TGCAGTGCGCGGGACCGAGCGGCGCTTTACGAGCAGTACTTC.

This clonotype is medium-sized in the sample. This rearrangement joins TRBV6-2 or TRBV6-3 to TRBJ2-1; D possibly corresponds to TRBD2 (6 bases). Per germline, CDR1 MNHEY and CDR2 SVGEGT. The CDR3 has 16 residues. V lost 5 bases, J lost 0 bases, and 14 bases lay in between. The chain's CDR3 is CASSGLLGGSYNEQFF. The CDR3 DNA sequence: TGTGCCAGCAGTGGCCTTTTGGGGGGCTCCTACAATGAGCAGTTCTTC.

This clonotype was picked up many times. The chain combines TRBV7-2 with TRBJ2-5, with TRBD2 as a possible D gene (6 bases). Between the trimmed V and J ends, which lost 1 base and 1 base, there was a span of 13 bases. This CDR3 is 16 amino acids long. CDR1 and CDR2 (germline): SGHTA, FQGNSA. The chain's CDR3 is CASSLGVEGGQETQYF. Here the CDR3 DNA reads TGTGCCAGCAGCTTAGGTGTGGAGGGCGGCCAAGAGACCCAGTACTTC.

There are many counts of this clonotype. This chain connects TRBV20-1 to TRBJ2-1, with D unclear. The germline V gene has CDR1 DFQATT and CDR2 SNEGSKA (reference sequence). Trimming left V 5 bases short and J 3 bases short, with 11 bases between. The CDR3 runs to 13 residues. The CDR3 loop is CSAAPGGYNEQFF. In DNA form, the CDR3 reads TGCAGTGCTGCCCCGGGTGGCTACAATGAGCAGTTCTTC.

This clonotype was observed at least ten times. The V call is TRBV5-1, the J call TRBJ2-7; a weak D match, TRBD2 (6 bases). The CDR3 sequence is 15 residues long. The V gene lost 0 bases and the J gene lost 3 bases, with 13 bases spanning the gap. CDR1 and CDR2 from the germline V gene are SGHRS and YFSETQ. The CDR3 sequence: CASSLEEGVFYEQYF. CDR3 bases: TGCGCCAGCAGCTTGGAGGAGGGAGTCTTCTACGAGCAGTACTTC.

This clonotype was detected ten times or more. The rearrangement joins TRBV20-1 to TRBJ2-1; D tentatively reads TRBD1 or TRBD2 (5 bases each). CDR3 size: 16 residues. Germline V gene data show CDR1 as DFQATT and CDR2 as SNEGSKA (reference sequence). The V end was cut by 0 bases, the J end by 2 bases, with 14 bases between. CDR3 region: CSARDEGQGTYNEQFF. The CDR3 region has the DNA TGCAGTGCTAGAGATGAGGGGCAGGGAACCTACAATGAGCAGTTCTTC.

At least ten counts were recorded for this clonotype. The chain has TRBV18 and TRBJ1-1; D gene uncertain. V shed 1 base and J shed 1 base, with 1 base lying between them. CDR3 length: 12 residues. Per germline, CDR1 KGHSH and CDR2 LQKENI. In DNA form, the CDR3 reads TGTGCCAGCTCACCACAGAACACTGAAGCTTTCTTT. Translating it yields CASSPQNTEAFF.

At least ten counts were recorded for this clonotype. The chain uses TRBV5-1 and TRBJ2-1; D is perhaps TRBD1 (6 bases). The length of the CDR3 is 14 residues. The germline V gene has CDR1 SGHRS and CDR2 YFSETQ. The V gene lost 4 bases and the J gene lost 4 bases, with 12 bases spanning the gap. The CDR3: CASSPGQQYNEQFF. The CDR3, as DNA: TGCGCCAGCAGCCCCGGACAGCAGTACAATGAGCAGTTCTTC.

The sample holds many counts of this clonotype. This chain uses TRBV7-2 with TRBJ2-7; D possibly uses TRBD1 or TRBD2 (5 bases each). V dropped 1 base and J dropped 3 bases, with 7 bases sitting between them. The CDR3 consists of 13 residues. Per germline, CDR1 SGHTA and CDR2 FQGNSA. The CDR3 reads CASSLVGGYEQYF. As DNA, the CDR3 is TGTGCCAGCAGCTTAGTTGGGGGCTACGAGCAGTACTTC.

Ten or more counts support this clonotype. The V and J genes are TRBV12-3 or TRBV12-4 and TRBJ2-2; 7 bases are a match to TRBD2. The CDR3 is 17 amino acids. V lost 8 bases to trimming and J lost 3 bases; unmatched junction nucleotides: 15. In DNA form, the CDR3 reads TGTGCCAGCGCCGGTCGGGCGGGAGTGCCCTACACCGGGGAGCTGTTTTTT. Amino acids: CASAGRAGVPYTGELFF.

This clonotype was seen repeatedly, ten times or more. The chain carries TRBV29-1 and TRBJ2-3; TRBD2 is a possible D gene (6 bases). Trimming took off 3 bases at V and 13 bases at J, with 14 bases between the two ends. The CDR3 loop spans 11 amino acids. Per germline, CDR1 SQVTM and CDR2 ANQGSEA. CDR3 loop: CSVDRREFEYF. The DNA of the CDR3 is TGCAGCGTTGACAGACGGGAGTTCGAGTATTTT.

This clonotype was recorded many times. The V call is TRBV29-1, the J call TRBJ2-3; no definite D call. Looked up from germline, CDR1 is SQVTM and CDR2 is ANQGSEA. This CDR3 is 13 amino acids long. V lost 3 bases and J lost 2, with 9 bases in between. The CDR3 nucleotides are TGCAGCGTTGATGGAGAACACACAGATACGCAGTATTTT. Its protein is CSVDGEHTDTQYF.